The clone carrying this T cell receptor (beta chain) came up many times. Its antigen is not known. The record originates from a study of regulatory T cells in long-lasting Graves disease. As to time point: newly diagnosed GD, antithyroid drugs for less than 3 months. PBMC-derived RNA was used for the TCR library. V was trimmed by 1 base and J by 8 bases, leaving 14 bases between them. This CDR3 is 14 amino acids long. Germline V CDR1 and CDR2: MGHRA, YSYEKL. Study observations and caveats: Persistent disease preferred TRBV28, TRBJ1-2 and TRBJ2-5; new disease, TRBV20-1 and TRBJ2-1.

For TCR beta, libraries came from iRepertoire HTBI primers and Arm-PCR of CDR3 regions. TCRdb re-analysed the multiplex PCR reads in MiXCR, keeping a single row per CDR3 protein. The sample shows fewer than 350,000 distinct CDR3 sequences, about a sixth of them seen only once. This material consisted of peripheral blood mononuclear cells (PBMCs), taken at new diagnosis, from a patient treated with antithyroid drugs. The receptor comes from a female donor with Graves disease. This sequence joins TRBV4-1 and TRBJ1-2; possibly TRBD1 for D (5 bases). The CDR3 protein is CASSQVVGLDGYTF. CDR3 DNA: TGCGCCAGCAGCCAAGTGGTGGGGCTGGACGGCTACACCTTC.